The following is a T cell receptor (beta chain) sequence with its context. The clone's antigen remains unknown. Base-call qualities are not available, and no considerably larger clone is one nucleotide away. This specimen comes from a study of shared clonotypes between healthy human individuals (dated by TCRdb to the early 2020s). At the level of the whole study: A couple of women and a few men aged 18 to 49 years were included in the cohort. For each donor, CD4 naive and CD4 memory were each run on three plates, CD8 naive on two plates, and CD8 memory on one plate. Leukapheresis yielded between about 0.94 and 9 billion PBMCs per donor. To increase sequencing depth and limit assay-specific biases, different laboratories used diverse techniques to prepare libraries and sequence TCR repertoires. To estimate repertoire size and how much clonotypes are shared between individuals, the study performed deep sequencing of blood TCR repertoires from about 5 healthy adults. Results and caveats for the whole study, not just this receptor: When several donors were compared, the shared fraction of clonotypes was around 4.6% for naive CD4, around 4% for naive CD8, more than 2% for memory CD4, and under 0.5% for memory CD8. Only blood was sampled, and tissue TCR repertoires likely differ from those in blood. Higher generation probabilities were observed for clonotypes shared by all four sorted-subset donors than for non-shared clonotypes. Even with the large sequencing depth, rarefaction of the sorted-subset datasets indicated that sequencing was incomplete. The small number of donors limited the genetic and exposure-history diversity represented. Larger estimated clonotype richness was generally found for naive subsets than for memory subsets. Based on pairwise subsampling, the degree of clonotype sharing among donors was expected to be affected by sequencing depth.

Using the deep immunoSEQ assay, multiplex PCR amplified TCR CDR3 regions from genomic DNA. Genomic DNA extracted from each cell subset was distributed evenly over all wells of several immunoSEQ 96-well plates, and each plate served as one replicate. Each replicate PCR for sorted subsets received about 0.2 ug genomic DNA, equal to 28,000 or so T cell genomes. The purified libraries were quantified using a Qubit 3.0 fluorometer, sized with a Bioanalyzer 2100, and then quantified again using the KAPA Library Quantification kit. Every immunoSEQ 96-well plate was sequenced on a separate single-read 150-cycle Illumina NextSeq 550 flow cell. The paper's data handling went like this. Because only junctional sequences without quality scores were contained in the immunoSEQ output, filtering matching that applied to full-length reads could not be performed. To assign V/J genes and CDR3, sequences were annotated against IMGT germline references using PyIR, a Python wrapper for IgBLAST v1.9. Any read was removed if the V/J assignment was weak (E-value above 1e-6), the CDR3 was missing, or the read contained stop codons, out-of-frame junctions, or ambiguous translated residues. V3J clonotypes were defined as sequences sharing an identical inferred V gene, J gene, and CDR3 amino acid sequence. The percentage overlap between two repertoires was calculated by dividing the number of shared unique clonotypes by the size of the smaller repertoire. Repertoire richness was assessed with RTK rarefaction, the Chao1 estimator, and Recon v2.1 estimates of unobserved clonotypes. For all TCRbeta clonotypes obtained by the gDNA method from a handful of donors, generation probabilities were computed with OLGA. This is the immuneACCESS table as TCRdb keeps it, with only in-frame sequences that have V and J called. A part of the clones is gone; compared with another copy, unresolved V genes explain less than half, and the rest is unexplained. The V and J calls and clone size were taken over from that table, and D and trimming were inferred from the DNA. The sample data list more than 2 million clones, and 85% to 95% of these were observed just once. The ten most abundant clones make up 0.13% of the sample.

Donors were healthy HIV-negative adults with no recently reported acute infections or vaccinations. Every donor was a Caucasian adult living in Nashville, Tennessee, USA. Magnetic negative selection was used to enrich CD4+ T cells, after which naive cells were positively selected on CD45RA and the negative fraction became the memory subset. Blood was obtained by leukapheresis, after which PBMCs were separated by Ficoll-Histopaque density gradient centrifugation and cryopreserved in liquid nitrogen vapor phase. Purity and quantity of every magnetically sorted T cell population were checked by analytical flow cytometry. Genomic DNA was isolated from every sorted fraction and measured by UV absorbance on a Nanodrop 2000c. This sequence was found in a man younger than 30 in good health. Source material: naive CD4+ T cells sorted from blood. Interpreted using the paper, the cell subset or site label stands for: CD45RA+ positively selected.

In nucleotides, the sequence is TGTGCCAGCAGTCCGACACTAGCGACCAAATACTCCTACGAGCAGTACTTC. Translated, it gives CASSPTLATKYSYEQYF. The chain couples TRBV27 to TRBJ2-7, with 7 junctional bases fitting TRBD2. CDR1 and CDR2, per the germline V gene (reference sequence), are MNHEY and SMNVEV. Ends trimmed: V by 5 bases, J by 0 bases; bases unmatched to a gene: 13. The CDR3 covers 17 residues, taking in both the cysteine and the phenylalanine. The kept DNA is CDR3 alone, 51 bases in frame from the first base.